What follows are 4 T cell receptor beta chains derived from one specimen sequenced in a study of shared clonotypes between healthy human individuals (TCRdb year 2020). Library generation was performed with the immunoSEQ multiplex PCR assay. TCRdb carries this immuneACCESS record with in-frame sequences only. Its versions omit some clonotypes, under half of them owing to an unresolved V gene in the studies checked, with the rest unexplained. The sample table records under 850,000 clones; about 91% of these occur just once. Of the sample, around 24% is held by the ten largest clones. CD8 naive samples were obtained by positive selection for CCR7 among CD45RO-negative cells, yielding a CD45RA+CCR7+ population from which TemRA cells were excluded. Sequences were obtained from naive CD8+ T cells sorted from blood. What the cell subset or site label conveys for this sample: CD45RA+CCR7+. The receptors here all came from a man aged 25 to 45 in good health.

The chain is built from TRBV7-9 and TRBJ2-2; 10 bases are a match to TRBD2. Germline V gene data show CDR1 as SEHNR and CDR2 as FQNEAQ (reference sequence). The V and J ends lost 7 bases and 5 bases, in that order; junction bases with no gene match: 4. CDR3 length: 14 amino acids. The chain's CDR3 is CASTSGSSTGELFF. CDR3 DNA: TGTGCCAGCACTAGCGGGAGTAGTACCGGGGAGCTGTTTTTT.

The rearrangement links TRBV7-9 to TRBJ2-1, with TRBD2 matching over 10 bases. V was clipped by 5 bases and J by 7 bases; unmatched bases: 11. Germline V gene data show CDR1 as SEHNR and CDR2 as FQNEAQ (reference sequence). The CDR3 is 16 residues long. DNA for the CDR3: TGTGCCAGCAGCCCCGCCCACAGCGGGAGGGCAAATGAGCAGTTCTTC. Its protein is CASSPAHSGRANEQFF.

The V gene is TRBV11-2, the J gene TRBJ2-1; D is ambiguous. V gave up 3 bases and J gave up 4 bases, with 7 bases separating them. Germline-derived CDR1 and CDR2 are SGHAT and FQNNGV. This CDR3 contains 13 residues. The CDR3 reads CASSFSDYNEQFF. The CDR3 DNA is TGTGCCAGCAGCTTCTCGGATTACAATGAGCAGTTCTTC.

In its sample, this clone was seen a few times. The chain has TRBV5-1 and TRBJ1-2; no firm D call. The CDR3 has 13 residues. CDR1 SGHRS and CDR2 YFSETQ come from the germline V gene. Trimming shortened V by 2 bases and J by 6 bases, and 11 bases separated the two germline ends. The CDR3 spells CASSFTETHGYTF. The CDR3 region has the DNA TGCGCCAGCAGCTTTACAGAAACCCATGGCTACACCTTC.